Included here is one TCR beta chain sequence, with context. Original handling: Using reference gene primer amplification, nucleated cell counts were estimated. The data were produced by immunoSEQ multiplex PCR, yet TCRdb's version contains in-frame clones alone and is incomplete. V and J calls and clone size are copied from that table; D and trimming were computed from the DNA. The sample holds around 270,000 clones; more than 85% are singletons and the top ten take under 3%. The sample belongs to a study of blood T cell repertoires in COVID-19. Study summary: The samples span acute and convalescent COVID-19 from the United States, Italy and Spain. In each case, the material was cDNA or gDNA derived from T cells, B-cell-depleted T cells, or PBMCs.

Trimming cost V 0 bases and J 0 bases, with 8 bases left between them. The CDR3 has 16 amino acids. Germline values: CDR1 SGHTA, CDR2 FQGNSA. The TCR comes from a person aged 18 to 29 with COVID-19, enrolled during active disease. The V and J genes are TRBV7-2 and TRBJ2-2; D is possibly TRBD2 (6 bases). Sample: peripheral blood. The CDR3 sequence: CASSLAAGTNTGELFF. In DNA, the CDR3 is TGTGCCAGCAGCTTAGCCGCGGGAACGAACACCGGGGAGCTGTTTTTT.